Below, 5 T cell receptor beta chains from the same sample are listed, as sequenced in a study of cytomegalovirus exposure and HLA in healthy donors. The primer mix had 60 Vbeta and 13 Jbeta primers. This table comes from immunoSEQ multiplex PCR, and its TCRdb copy is limited to in-frame clones, with some not included. The sample lists around 130,000 clones, over 70% occurring once. Sequencing was carried out using PBMCs. All receptors come from a woman in her thirties or forties in good health and CMV-seropositive.

CDR3 DNA: TGTGCCAGCAGGCAGACTAGCGGGAACACCGGGGAGCTGTTTTTT. It yields the protein CASRQTSGNTGELFF. The V call is TRBV2, the J call TRBJ2-2; 9 nucleotides align to TRBD2. This CDR3 is built from 15 residues. Trimming at V came to 6 bases and at J to 1 base, leaving 3 bases not matched to a gene. Germline V gene data show CDR1 as SNHLY and CDR2 as FYNNEI.

V is TRBV6-5 and J is TRBJ2-3; 7 bases are shared with TRBD1. V lost 0 bases and J lost 1; bases outside the gene matches: 1. Germline V gene sequence: CDR1 MNHEY, CDR2 SVGAGI. This CDR3 has 15 residues. The CDR3 here is CASSYSTGRTDTQYF. The DNA of the CDR3 is TGTGCCAGCAGTTACTCGACAGGGCGCACAGATACGCAGTATTTT.

The chain links TRBV11-2 to TRBJ1-2; D unclear. V was clipped by 2 bases and J by 7 bases, with 17 bases between them. CDR3 size: 15 residues. Germline loops: CDR1 SGHAT, CDR2 FQNNGV. DNA for the CDR3: TGTGCCAGCAGCTTAATGAGGTTTGAGGGTGGTGGCTACACCTTC. It yields the protein CASSLMRFEGGGYTF.

DNA for the CDR3: TGCGCCAGCAGTGTGACCGGACAGGGCAAGGATGAAAAACTGTTTTTT. Translation: CASSVTGQGKDEKLFF. This chain joins TRBV10-1 and TRBJ1-4; 8 bases align to TRBD1. CDR3 length: 16 amino acids. V shed 4 bases, J shed 6 bases, and the junction held 10 bases outside the gene matches. Germline V gene data show CDR1 as WNHNN and CDR2 as SYGVQD (reference sequence).

The chain employs TRBV10-3 and TRBJ1-5; TRBD1 aligns across 7 bases. Germline-derived CDR1 and CDR2 are ENHRY and SYGVKD. The CDR3 is 13 amino acids. The V and J ends lost 8 bases and 5 bases, in that order; junction bases with no gene match: 6. The CDR3 region is CAIQGQSDQPQHF. The CDR3 DNA follows: TGTGCCATCCAGGGACAGTCGGATCAGCCCCAGCATTTT.